Listed below are T cell receptor beta chains from one sample, sequenced in a study of T cells in narcolepsy. Here immunoSEQ multiplex PCR was the method, and the copy in TCRdb shows in-frame clones only, minus some. The sample consists of nearly 35,000 clones, more than 65% of them appearing once. The sequencing input was memory (CD45RA-) CD4+ T cells from blood. Every receptor here comes from a human donor in good health. The CDR3 runs from the conserved cysteine through the conserved F or W. D genes are given only for firm matches. Expanded clones get a size class; other rows say once, few or many, or leave the size out.

cdr3_nt	cdr3_aa	d_call	v_call	clone_size	j_call
TGCGCCAGCAGCTTGACTAGCCGGACTGCAGATACGCAGTATTTT	CASSLTSRTADTQYF	NA	TRBV5-1	few	TRBJ2-3
TGTGCCAGCAGCCGACAGGGCCTCTCTGGAAACACCATATATTTT	CASSRQGLSGNTIYF	TRBD1	TRBV6-5	NA	TRBJ1-3
TGCAGTGCTAGGGAGGGGTCGAGAGCTTTCTTT	CSAREGSRAFF	NA	TRBV20-1	NA	TRBJ1-1
TGTGCCAGCACCTCTTCACGGGGGTTCTATGGCTACACCTTC	CASTSSRGFYGYTF	NA	TRBV6-6	NA	TRBJ1-2
TGTGCCAGCAGCTTAGGACTAGCGGGAGTGCCGTACTTC	CASSLGLAGVPYF	TRBD2	TRBV5-4	NA	TRBJ2-7
TGTGCCAGCAGCCGGATCGTACTAGCGGGGGGCCTGAGAACCGGGGAGCTGTTTTTT	CASSRIVLAGGLRTGELFF	TRBD2	TRBV7-9	NA	TRBJ2-2
TGCGCCAGCAGCTTCGGGACAGGGGGTGAAAAACTGTTTTTT	CASSFGTGGEKLFF	TRBD1	TRBV5-1	few	TRBJ1-4
TGCGCCAGCAGCTTGGCCGGGACAGGGGGCGCAGGGCAGTACTTC	CASSLAGTGGAGQYF	TRBD1	TRBV5-1	NA	TRBJ2-7
TGTGCCAGCTCACCTTTGACAGGGAGACACAATGAGCAGTTCTTC	CASSPLTGRHNEQFF	TRBD1	TRBV18	NA	TRBJ2-1
TGTGCCAGCATAGGGAGTCGAGAGACCCAGTACTTC	CASIGSRETQYF	NA	TRBV2	NA	TRBJ2-5
TGTGCCAGCAGTGAAGCGTACTCCAGGACTGAAGCTTTCTTT	CASSEAYSRTEAFF	NA	TRBV6-1	NA	TRBJ1-1
TGTGCCAGCAGCTCAGACAGTTCAGATACGCAGTATTTT	CASSSDSSDTQYF	NA	TRBV28	NA	TRBJ2-3
TGTGCCAGCAGCTTGGAGCTCTACGAGCAGTACTTC	CASSLELYEQYF	NA	TRBV5-5	NA	TRBJ2-7
TGTGCCAGCAGCTCCCGTCGGGGGAGCAATCAGCCCCAGCATTTT	CASSSRRGSNQPQHF	NA	TRBV5-6	NA	TRBJ1-5
TGTGCTAGCAGCCCCGGGACTAGTTCAAAAGATACGCAGTATTTT	CASSPGTSSKDTQYF	TRBD2	TRBV7-7	NA	TRBJ2-3
TGTGCCAGCAGCTTTACCTCAGGGGGCGGAGAGACCCAGTACTTC	CASSFTSGGGETQYF	TRBD1	TRBV11-3	NA	TRBJ2-5
TGTGCCAGCAAAATAGTTAGGGGCCGCACAGATACGCAGTATTTT	CASKIVRGRTDTQYF	NA	TRBV6-1	NA	TRBJ2-3
TGTGCCAGCAGTGCCACGGGACAGGGTGGCAAAAAACTGTTTTTT	CASSATGQGGKKLFF	TRBD1	TRBV6-1	NA	TRBJ1-4
TGCGCCAGCAGCCCTAAGGTGGCAGGCGCTGGAAACACCATATATTTT	CASSPKVAGAGNTIYF	NA	TRBV5-1	NA	TRBJ1-3
TGCAGCGTTCAACCCCGACTAGCCAATGAGCAGTTCTTC	CSVQPRLANEQFF	TRBD2	TRBV29-1	NA	TRBJ2-1
TGTGCCAGCAGCTCAAAAGTGGGTCAAACTAACTATGGCTACACCTTC	CASSSKVGQTNYGYTF	NA	TRBV5-4	NA	TRBJ1-2
TGTGCCAGCAGCTTAGGTCTGCGGGAGGAAGTCATTCAGTACTTC	CASSLGLREEVIQYF	TRBD2	TRBV11-3	NA	TRBJ2-4
TGTGCCAGTAGATCGACAGGGGAGGTCTACAATGAGCAGTTCTTC	CASRSTGEVYNEQFF	TRBD1	TRBV19	NA	TRBJ2-1
TGCACCAGCAGCCTGGACAGGGTCTGCGGCTACACCTTC	CTSSLDRVCGYTF	NA	TRBV1	NA	TRBJ1-2
TGTGCCAGCAGCTTTATCGGGGGCCTCGGGACTGAAGCTTTCTTT	CASSFIGGLGTEAFF	NA	TRBV7-8	NA	TRBJ1-1
TGTGCCAGCAGTTATGACAGGGCGCCCTATGGCTACACCTTC	CASSYDRAPYGYTF	TRBD1	TRBV6-1	NA	TRBJ1-2
TGTGCCAGCCTACCAGGGGCGGGCACTGAAGCTTTCTTT	CASLPGAGTEAFF	NA	TRBV27	NA	TRBJ1-1
TGTGCCAGCAGCCCCCGGGACAGCTGGGGCTACACCTTC	CASSPRDSWGYTF	TRBD1	TRBV6-6	NA	TRBJ1-2
TGTGCCAGTAGCCTTGCTCGGGATCAGCCCCAGCATTTT	CASSLARDQPQHF	NA	TRBV19	few	TRBJ1-5
TGCTCGGTCGTCGGCTCTGGAAACACCATATATTTT	CSVVGSGNTIYF	NA	TRBV5-4	NA	TRBJ1-3
TGTGCCAGCAGTAACATGGGGGGCGTAGTCACTGAAGCTTTCTTT	CASSNMGGVVTEAFF	NA	TRBV2	NA	TRBJ1-1
TGTGCCAGCAGCACCCCAAGGACAGGGGTGGTTGACTATGGCTACACCTTC	CASSTPRTGVVDYGYTF	TRBD1	TRBV5-6	NA	TRBJ1-2
TGTGCCAGCAGCTTAGGGGTGGGGTCACCCCTCCACTTT	CASSLGVGSPLHF	NA	TRBV11-3	few	TRBJ1-6
TGTGCCAGCAGCCATAGACAGGGGGTTGGATACGAGCAGTACTTC	CASSHRQGVGYEQYF	TRBD1	TRBV5-8	few	TRBJ2-7
TGTGCCAGCAGGGAGGGTGGGACAGTGCACTCTGGAAACACCATATATTTT	CASREGGTVHSGNTIYF	TRBD1	TRBV2	NA	TRBJ1-3
TGTGCCAGCAGTCAGGGCCTCTCCTACGAGCAGTACTTC	CASSQGLSYEQYF	NA	TRBV27	NA	TRBJ2-7
TGTGCCAGCTCAGGGGGCTCCGAGACCCAGTACTTC	CASSGGSETQYF	NA	TRBV18	few	TRBJ2-5
TGTGCCAGCAGGGGAGTTGGAGCCCAGAACACTGAAGCTTTCTTT	CASRGVGAQNTEAFF	NA	TRBV6-1	NA	TRBJ1-1
TGTGCCAGCAGCCAAGATCCGATTAGGCCCGGGGAGCTGTTTTTT	CASSQDPIRPGELFF	NA	TRBV14	NA	TRBJ2-2
TGTGCCAGCAGCGCCGGGACTGGCTACTACGAGCAGTACTTC	CASSAGTGYYEQYF	NA	TRBV9	NA	TRBJ2-7
TGTGCCACCCCCGAGGCTAGCTCCTACAATGAGCAGTTCTTC	CATPEASSYNEQFF	NA	TRBV7-9	NA	TRBJ2-1
TGTGCCACCAGCAGAGATGAGGGGTCGAGCAATCAGCCCCAGCATTTT	CATSRDEGSSNQPQHF	NA	TRBV15	NA	TRBJ1-5
TGTGCCAGCAGCGTATCTAGCGGGGGCCACAATGAGCAGTTCTTC	CASSVSSGGHNEQFF	TRBD2	TRBV9	NA	TRBJ2-1
TGTGCCAGAAGTAGGGACACTAATCAGCCCCAGCATTTT	CARSRDTNQPQHF	NA	TRBV5-3	NA	TRBJ1-5
TGCGCCAGCAGCCCCGTCCCGGGACAGGGATCCTCGAATGAAAAACTGTTTTTT	CASSPVPGQGSSNEKLFF	TRBD1	TRBV5-1	NA	TRBJ1-4
TGTGCCAGCAGCTCGCAGGACAAGGCTATCTACGAGCAGTACTTC	CASSSQDKAIYEQYF	NA	TRBV5-4	NA	TRBJ2-7
TGCAGCGTTTCCCCGAGGACCGGGGAGCTGTTTTTT	CSVSPRTGELFF	NA	TRBV29-1	NA	TRBJ2-2
TGCGCCAGCAGCTACCTGGGGGCAGATACGCAGTATTTT	CASSYLGADTQYF	NA	TRBV5-1	NA	TRBJ2-3
TGCAGCGTTGCTGAGGGCAGGAAGACCCAGTACTTC	CSVAEGRKTQYF	NA	TRBV29-1	NA	TRBJ2-5
TGTGCCAGCAGTTTAGGGGCGGGCAATCAGCCCCAGCATTTT	CASSLGAGNQPQHF	NA	TRBV6-5	NA	TRBJ1-5